This TCR beta chain originates from a study of blood T cells in healthy people across ages. General study points: Naive CD4+ cell counts and diversity both ran higher in long-lived than in aged donors. Older age went with lower TCR beta diversity per million T cells, in a roughly linear way.

With a J-beta primer mix and a sample-barcoded 5' primer, a second PCR ran about 6 to 11 cycles. Via MiXCR, TCRdb re-called the 5' RACE reads, giving one row per CDR3 protein. Among roughly 800,000 distinct CDR3 sequences, under 40% were seen once, and the ten largest hold approximately 13%. Germline lookup yields CDR1 SQVTM and CDR2 ANQGSEA. This CDR3 comprises 16 residues. V was shortened by 3 bases and J by 0 bases, with 15 bases between the two germline ends. About this clonotype itself: Antigen: not known.

The chain couples TRBV29-1 to TRBJ2-1; possibly TRBD1 or TRBD2 for D (5 bases each). The sequencing input was blood. This receptor was obtained from a man younger than 30 in good health. DNA for the CDR3: TGCAGCGTTGAGGGGGACGACTTGAGCTCCTACAATGAGCAGTTCTTC. It yields the protein CSVEGDDLSSYNEQFF.